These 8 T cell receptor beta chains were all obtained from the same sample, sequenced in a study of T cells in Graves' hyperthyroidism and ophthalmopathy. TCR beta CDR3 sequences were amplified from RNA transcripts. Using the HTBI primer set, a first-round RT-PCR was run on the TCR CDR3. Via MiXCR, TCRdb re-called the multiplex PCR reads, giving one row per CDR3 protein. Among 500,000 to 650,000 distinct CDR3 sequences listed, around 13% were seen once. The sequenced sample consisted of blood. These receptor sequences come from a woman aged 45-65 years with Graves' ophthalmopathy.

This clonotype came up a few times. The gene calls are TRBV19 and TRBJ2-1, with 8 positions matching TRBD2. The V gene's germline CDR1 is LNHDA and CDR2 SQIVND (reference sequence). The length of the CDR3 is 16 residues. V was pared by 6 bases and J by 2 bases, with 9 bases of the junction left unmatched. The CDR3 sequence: CASRSRGGQPYNEQFF. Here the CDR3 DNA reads TGTGCCAGTAGAAGCCGCGGGGGGCAGCCCTACAATGAGCAGTTCTTC.

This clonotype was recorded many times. The CDR3 sequence is CASSYELNTEAFF. Written as DNA, the CDR3 is TGTGCCAGCAGCTACGAACTCAACACTGAAGCTTTCTTT. The chain is built from TRBV12-3 or TRBV12-4 and TRBJ1-1; the D is unclear. The CDR3 has 13 amino acids. The germline V and J ends were trimmed by 6 bases and 2 bases, with 10 bases remaining between them.

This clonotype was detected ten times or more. Written as DNA, the CDR3 is TGTGCCACCAGCAGAGGGACTAGCGGGACCTACGAGCAGTACTTC. Its protein is CATSRGTSGTYEQYF. This rearrangement joins TRBV15 to TRBJ2-7; 12 bases fit TRBD2. The CDR3 is made up of 15 amino acids. Germline CDR1 reads LNHNV; CDR2 reads YYDKDF (reference sequence). J lost 2 bases, V lost 1 base, and 0 bases had no gene match.

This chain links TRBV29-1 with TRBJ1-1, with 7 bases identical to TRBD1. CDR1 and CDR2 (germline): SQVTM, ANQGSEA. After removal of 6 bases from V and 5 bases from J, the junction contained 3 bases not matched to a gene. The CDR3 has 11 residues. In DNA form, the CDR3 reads TGCAGCGTGCGACAGGGTACTGAAGCTTTCTTT. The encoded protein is CSVRQGTEAFF.

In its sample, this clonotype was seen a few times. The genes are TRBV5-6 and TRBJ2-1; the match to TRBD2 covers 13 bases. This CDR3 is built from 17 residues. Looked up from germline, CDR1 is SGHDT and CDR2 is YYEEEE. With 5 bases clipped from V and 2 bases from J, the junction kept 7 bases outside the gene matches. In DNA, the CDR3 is TGTGCCAGCAGACCGGGACTAGCGGGACACCCCTACAATGAGCAGTTCTTC. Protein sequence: CASRPGLAGHPYNEQFF.

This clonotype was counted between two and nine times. CDR3 region: CASSSPRGAGNTIYF. The DNA of the CDR3 is TGTGCCAGCAGCTCCCCCCGGGGAGCTGGAAACACCATATATTTT. The rearrangement uses TRBV7-9 and TRBJ1-3; D not resolved. The CDR3 is 15 amino acids. Trimming stripped 4 bases from V and 2 bases from J, with 12 bases between. Germline CDR1 is SEHNR and CDR2 is FQNEAQ (reference sequence).

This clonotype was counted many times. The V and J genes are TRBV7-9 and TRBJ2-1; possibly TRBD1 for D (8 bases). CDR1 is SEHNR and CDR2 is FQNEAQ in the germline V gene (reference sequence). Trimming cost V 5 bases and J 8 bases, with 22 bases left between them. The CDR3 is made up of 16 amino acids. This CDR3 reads CASSPRGRAGRYEQFF. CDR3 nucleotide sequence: TGTGCCAGCAGCCCCAGGGGGCGAGCGGGACGGTATGAGCAGTTCTTC.

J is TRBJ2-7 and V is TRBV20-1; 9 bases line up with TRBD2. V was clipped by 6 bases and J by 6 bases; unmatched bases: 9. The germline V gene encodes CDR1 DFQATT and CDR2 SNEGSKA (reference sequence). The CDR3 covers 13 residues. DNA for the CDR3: TGCAGTGCGAATTTAGCGGGAGTGGTCGAGCAGTACTTC. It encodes CSANLAGVVEQYF.